The entry that follows covers one T cell receptor (beta chain) sequence. Its antigen is currently unknown. TCRdb itself ran the 5' RACE reads through MiXCR, one entry per CDR3 protein. The table has a few hundred thousand distinct CDR3 sequences, 20% to 25% seen once; the top ten hold around 16%. In germline, CDR1 is SGHTA, CDR2 FQGTGA. The CDR3 contains 15 residues. V lost 1 base, J lost 4 bases, and 11 bases lay in between. The record originates from a study of CD8 T cells in ankylosing spondylitis. Notes on the study in general: Within ankylosing spondylitis blood, a TCR beta motif made up of under 10 highly homologous variants appeared to be characteristic.

Material for sequencing was blood, either unsorted or a sorted T cell fraction (not recorded which). The chain combines TRBV7-3 with TRBJ2-1; no clear D gene. This receptor was obtained from a male donor with ankylosing spondylitis. This chain's CDR3 is CASSLSGASYNEQFF. CDR3 DNA sequence: TGTGCCAGCAGCTTAAGTGGCGCTAGTTACAATGAGCAGTTCTTC.